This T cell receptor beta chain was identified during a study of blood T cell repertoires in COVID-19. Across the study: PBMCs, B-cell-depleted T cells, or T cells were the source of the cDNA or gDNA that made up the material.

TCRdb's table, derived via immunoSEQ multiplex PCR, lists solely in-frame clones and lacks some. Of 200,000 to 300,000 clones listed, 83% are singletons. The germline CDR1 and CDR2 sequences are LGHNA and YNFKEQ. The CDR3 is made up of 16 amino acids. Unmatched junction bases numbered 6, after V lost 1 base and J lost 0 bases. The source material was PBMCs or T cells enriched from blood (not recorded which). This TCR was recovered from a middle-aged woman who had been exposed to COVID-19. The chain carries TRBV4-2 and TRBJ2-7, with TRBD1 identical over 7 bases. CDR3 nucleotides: TGTGCCAGCAGCCAAGTTGGTGGGACAGACTCCTACGAGCAGTACTTC. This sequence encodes CASSQVGGTDSYEQYF.